Listed below are T cell receptor beta chains from one sample, sequenced in a study of siplizumab effects on memory and regulatory T cells. TCRdb's table, derived via immunoSEQ multiplex PCR, lists solely in-frame clones and lacks some. The sample carries tens of thousands of clones, approximately 97% recorded once. Input material: naive CD8+ T cells sorted from blood. The source is a human donor in good health. Each CDR3 is given with its conserved first and last residue. Each record gives: CDR3 protein, CDR3 DNA, V gene, clone size, J gene, D gene. D genes are given only for firm matches. Clone size is shown for a subset of rows, as once, few, many or a class of expanded clone.

cdr3_aa: CASSPGGNYYEQYF
cdr3_nt: TGTGCCAGCAGCCCCGGAGGGAATTACTACGAGCAGTACTTC
v_call: TRBV9
clone_size: -
j_call: TRBJ2-7
d_call: -

cdr3_aa: CASDEGGTEAFF
cdr3_nt: TGTGCCAGCGACGAGGGGGGGACTGAAGCTTTCTTT
v_call: TRBV28
clone_size: -
j_call: TRBJ1-1
d_call: -

cdr3_aa: CAWSVPGYEQYF
cdr3_nt: TGTGCCTGGAGTGTACCCGGCTACGAGCAGTACTTC
v_call: TRBV30
clone_size: -
j_call: TRBJ2-7
d_call: -

cdr3_aa: CASSQEGGNTGELFF
cdr3_nt: TGCGCCAGCAGCCAAGAGGGAGGGAACACCGGGGAGCTGTTTTTT
v_call: TRBV4-1
clone_size: -
j_call: TRBJ2-2
d_call: -

cdr3_aa: CASSLGEGTGYNEQYF
cdr3_nt: TGTGCCAGCAGCTTGGGGGAAGGGACAGGGTATAACGAGCAGTACTTC
v_call: TRBV7-6
clone_size: -
j_call: TRBJ2-7
d_call: TRBD1

cdr3_aa: CASSAKQGPNEQFF
cdr3_nt: TGTGCCAGCAGCGCCAAACAGGGTCCCAATGAGCAGTTCTTC
v_call: TRBV9
clone_size: -
j_call: TRBJ2-1
d_call: -

cdr3_aa: CASSLSGQSLSYEQYF
cdr3_nt: TGTGCCAGCAGTTTATCAGGACAGAGCCTCTCCTACGAGCAGTACTTC
v_call: TRBV27
clone_size: -
j_call: TRBJ2-7
d_call: -

cdr3_aa: CASEPGQEYEQYF
cdr3_nt: TGTGCCAGCGAACCGGGACAGGAGTACGAGCAGTACTTC
v_call: TRBV28
clone_size: -
j_call: TRBJ2-7
d_call: TRBD1

cdr3_aa: CASSPRTSGEGVGETQYF
cdr3_nt: TGCGCCAGCAGCCCGAGGACTAGCGGGGAGGGTGTCGGAGAGACCCAGTACTTC
v_call: TRBV4-1
clone_size: -
j_call: TRBJ2-5
d_call: TRBD2

cdr3_aa: CASSHSREQFF
cdr3_nt: TGTGCCAGCAGCCACTCGAGGGAGCAGTTCTTC
v_call: TRBV7-9
clone_size: -
j_call: TRBJ2-1
d_call: -

cdr3_aa: CASSLGTDTQYF
cdr3_nt: TGTGCCAGCAGCTTGGGCACAGATACGCAGTATTTT
v_call: TRBV7-3
clone_size: few
j_call: TRBJ2-3
d_call: -

cdr3_aa: CASSLEGDGYGYTF
cdr3_nt: TGCGCCAGCAGCTTGGAGGGGGACGGCTATGGCTACACCTTC
v_call: TRBV5-1
clone_size: -
j_call: TRBJ1-2
d_call: -

cdr3_aa: CASSSSGGSTDTQYF
cdr3_nt: TGTGCCAGCAGCAGTAGCGGGGGTAGCACAGATACGCAGTATTTT
v_call: TRBV11-2
clone_size: -
j_call: TRBJ2-3
d_call: TRBD2

cdr3_aa: CASSMTGIYEQYF
cdr3_nt: TGTGCCAGTAGTATGACAGGGATCTACGAGCAGTACTTC
v_call: TRBV19
clone_size: -
j_call: TRBJ2-7
d_call: TRBD1

cdr3_aa: CASSQGLAGTDTQYF
cdr3_nt: TGCGCCAGCAGCCAAGGACTAGCGGGCACAGATACGCAGTATTTT
v_call: TRBV4-1
clone_size: -
j_call: TRBJ2-3
d_call: TRBD2

cdr3_aa: CASSPGLAGGTTDTQYF
cdr3_nt: TGCGCCAGCAGCCCGGGACTAGCGGGGGGGACCACAGATACGCAGTATTTT
v_call: TRBV5-1
clone_size: once
j_call: TRBJ2-3
d_call: TRBD2

cdr3_aa: CASSPFGGGDEQYF
cdr3_nt: TGTGCCAGCAGCCCTTTTGGGGGCGGCGACGAGCAGTACTTC
v_call: TRBV7-3
clone_size: -
j_call: TRBJ2-7
d_call: -

cdr3_aa: CASSLEGGVGYTF
cdr3_nt: TGTGCCAGCAGCTTAGAAGGGGGCGTTGGCTACACCTTC
v_call: TRBV7-2
clone_size: -
j_call: TRBJ1-2
d_call: TRBD1

cdr3_aa: CATSSPGQGLSNEQFF
cdr3_nt: TGTGCCACCAGCTCACCTGGACAGGGTTTAAGCAATGAGCAGTTCTTC
v_call: TRBV15
clone_size: -
j_call: TRBJ2-1
d_call: TRBD1

cdr3_aa: CASSLTFGDEQFF
cdr3_nt: TGTGCCAGCAGCTTAACGTTCGGCGATGAGCAGTTCTTC
v_call: TRBV7-3
clone_size: once
j_call: TRBJ2-1
d_call: -

cdr3_aa: CASSRGTEENQPQHF
cdr3_nt: TGTGCCAGCAGCCGAGGGACAGAGGAAAATCAGCCCCAGCATTTT
v_call: TRBV5-4
clone_size: -
j_call: TRBJ1-5
d_call: TRBD1

cdr3_aa: CASSDVLAGGPDEQFF
cdr3_nt: TGCGCCAGCAGCGACGTACTAGCGGGGGGGCCGGATGAGCAGTTCTTC
v_call: TRBV10-1
clone_size: -
j_call: TRBJ2-1
d_call: TRBD2

cdr3_aa: CASSVANTEAFF
cdr3_nt: TGTGCCAGCAGCGTAGCGAACACTGAAGCTTTCTTT
v_call: TRBV9
clone_size: -
j_call: TRBJ1-1
d_call: -

cdr3_aa: CASSLSNTGELFF
cdr3_nt: TGTGCCAGCAGCTTGTCGAACACCGGGGAGCTGTTTTTT
v_call: TRBV7-6
clone_size: -
j_call: TRBJ2-2
d_call: -

cdr3_aa: CASSESFSQNSPLHF
cdr3_nt: TGTGCCAGCAGTGAATCGTTCAGCCAGAATTCACCCCTCCACTTT
v_call: TRBV2
clone_size: few
j_call: TRBJ1-6
d_call: -

cdr3_aa: CSVVQAEAFF
cdr3_nt: TGCAGCGTTGTGCAGGCTGAAGCTTTCTTT
v_call: TRBV29-1
clone_size: -
j_call: TRBJ1-1
d_call: -

cdr3_aa: CASSHQAGSSYNEQFF
cdr3_nt: TGTGCCAGCAGCCATCAAGCGGGGAGCTCCTACAATGAGCAGTTCTTC
v_call: TRBV9
clone_size: -
j_call: TRBJ2-1
d_call: TRBD2

cdr3_aa: CASSDSQETQYF
cdr3_nt: TGCGCCAGCAGTGACAGCCAAGAGACCCAGTACTTC
v_call: TRBV10-2
clone_size: -
j_call: TRBJ2-5
d_call: -

cdr3_aa: CASSRNSGASSYNEQFF
cdr3_nt: TGTGCCAGCAGTCGTAATAGCGGGGCAAGCTCCTACAATGAGCAGTTCTTC
v_call: TRBV11-2
clone_size: -
j_call: TRBJ2-1
d_call: TRBD2

cdr3_aa: CAWSGGQGNVNEQFF
cdr3_nt: TGTGCCTGGAGTGGCGGACAGGGCAACGTCAATGAGCAGTTCTTC
v_call: TRBV30
clone_size: -
j_call: TRBJ2-1
d_call: TRBD1

cdr3_aa: CASSFGGEQFF
cdr3_nt: TGTGCCAGCAGCTTCGGGGGGGAGCAGTTCTTC
v_call: TRBV11-2
clone_size: -
j_call: TRBJ2-1
d_call: TRBD2

cdr3_aa: CASSSDRERYNEQFF
cdr3_nt: TGTGCCAGCAGCTCCGACAGGGAGCGCTACAATGAGCAGTTCTTC
v_call: TRBV5-4
clone_size: -
j_call: TRBJ2-1
d_call: TRBD1

cdr3_aa: CASSLGQNIQYF
cdr3_nt: TGTGCCAGCAGCTTAGGACAAAACATTCAGTACTTC
v_call: TRBV11-2
clone_size: -
j_call: TRBJ2-4
d_call: -

cdr3_aa: CASSEAGDNTEAFF
cdr3_nt: TGTGCCAGCAGTGAAGCCGGGGACAACACTGAAGCTTTCTTT
v_call: TRBV2
clone_size: -
j_call: TRBJ1-1
d_call: -

cdr3_aa: CATSTGQGNTEAFF
cdr3_nt: TGTGCCACCAGCACCGGACAGGGGAACACTGAAGCTTTCTTT
v_call: TRBV15
clone_size: -
j_call: TRBJ1-1
d_call: TRBD1

cdr3_aa: CASSQTGPYEQYF
cdr3_nt: TGTGCCAGCAGCCAGACAGGTCCCTACGAGCAGTACTTC
v_call: TRBV14
clone_size: -
j_call: TRBJ2-7
d_call: -

cdr3_aa: CASSYSGGEQFF
cdr3_nt: TGTGCCAGCAGTTACTCGGGGGGTGAGCAGTTCTTC
v_call: TRBV6-5
clone_size: once
j_call: TRBJ2-1
d_call: -

cdr3_aa: CVRSLDPRQLYEQYF
cdr3_nt: TGTGTCAGAAGCTTAGACCCTCGACAGCTCTACGAGCAGTACTTC
v_call: TRBV7-5
clone_size: -
j_call: TRBJ2-7
d_call: -

cdr3_aa: CATSRGLTNEQFF
cdr3_nt: TGTGCCACCAGCAGAGGCCTGACCAATGAGCAGTTCTTC
v_call: TRBV15
clone_size: -
j_call: TRBJ2-1
d_call: -

cdr3_aa: CAISEPQGRDTEAFF
cdr3_nt: TGTGCCATCAGTGAGCCACAGGGAAGGGACACTGAAGCTTTCTTT
v_call: TRBV10-3
clone_size: -
j_call: TRBJ1-1
d_call: -

cdr3_aa: CASSVGPGSYEQYF
cdr3_nt: TGTGCCAGCAGCGTAGGTCCGGGTAGCTACGAGCAGTACTTC
v_call: TRBV9
clone_size: -
j_call: TRBJ2-7
d_call: -

cdr3_aa: CASSVGEDTQYF
cdr3_nt: TGTGCCAGCAGCGTAGGGGAAGATACGCAGTATTTT
v_call: TRBV9
clone_size: -
j_call: TRBJ2-3
d_call: -

cdr3_aa: CASSQEGGRGETQYF
cdr3_nt: TGTGCCAGCAGCCAAGAAGGAGGCAGGGGGGAGACCCAGTACTTC
v_call: TRBV14
clone_size: -
j_call: TRBJ2-5
d_call: TRBD1

cdr3_aa: CASSAPGQGVYEQFF
cdr3_nt: TGTGCCAGCAGCGCCCCGGGACAGGGGGTCTATGAGCAGTTCTTC
v_call: TRBV11-3
clone_size: -
j_call: TRBJ2-1
d_call: TRBD1

cdr3_aa: CASSRSWSGEKLFF
cdr3_nt: TGTGCCAGCAGTCGGAGCTGGTCGGGCGAAAAACTGTTTTTT
v_call: TRBV2
clone_size: -
j_call: TRBJ1-4
d_call: -

cdr3_aa: CASGADYGYTF
cdr3_nt: TGTGCCTCGGGGGCAGACTATGGCTACACCTTC
v_call: TRBV9
clone_size: -
j_call: TRBJ1-2
d_call: -

cdr3_aa: CASSVGGTPTSGNTIYF
cdr3_nt: TGTGCCAGCAGCGTGGGGGGGACCCCGACCTCTGGAAACACCATATATTTT
v_call: TRBV9
clone_size: -
j_call: TRBJ1-3
d_call: -

cdr3_aa: CASSGLAGGRGTDTQYF
cdr3_nt: TGTGCCAGCAGCGGACTAGCGGGGGGGCGCGGCACAGATACGCAGTATTTT
v_call: TRBV9
clone_size: -
j_call: TRBJ2-3
d_call: TRBD2

cdr3_aa: CASSDSVAGTIYGYTF
cdr3_nt: TGTGCCAGCAGTGACTCCGTGGCAGGGACCATCTATGGCTACACCTTC
v_call: TRBV6-4
clone_size: -
j_call: TRBJ1-2
d_call: -

cdr3_aa: CASSQEIGLAVYEQYF
cdr3_nt: TGTGCCAGCAGCCAAGAAATCGGACTAGCGGTATACGAGCAGTACTTC
v_call: TRBV4-2
clone_size: -
j_call: TRBJ2-7
d_call: TRBD2

cdr3_aa: CASSSWGDNQETQYF
cdr3_nt: TGTGCCAGCAGCTCGTGGGGGGATAACCAAGAGACCCAGTACTTC
v_call: TRBV11-2
clone_size: -
j_call: TRBJ2-5
d_call: -